These 26 T cell receptor beta chains came from one sample sequenced in a study of blood T cell repertoires in COVID-19. Data came from immunoSEQ multiplex PCR; TCRdb stores just in-frame clones and leaves some out. The table lists 150,000 to 200,000 clones, around four fifths of them singletons, with 14% in the top ten. Sequenced material: peripheral blood. The receptors were sampled from a woman aged 70-85 years with COVID-19, enrolled during active disease.

The rearrangement uses TRBV14 and TRBJ2-1, with TRBD1 matching 11 bases. J was trimmed by 8 bases and V by 4 bases; bases with no gene match: 13. Germline-derived CDR1 and CDR2 are SGHDN and FVKESK. The CDR3 covers 17 residues. The CDR3 nucleotides are TGTGCCAGCAGCCCCCTTGGTTTGGGACAGGGGGTCTATGAGCAGTTCTTC. Its translation: CASSPLGLGQGVYEQFF.

This chain connects TRBV2 to TRBJ1-5; D unresolved. Germline V CDR1 and CDR2: SNHLY, FYNNEI. The CDR3 has 15 amino acids. V lost 8 bases, J lost 4 bases, and 18 bases lay in between. DNA of the CDR3: TGTGCCAGCGGCTATTTCCGGGAGCTAAATCAGCCCCAGCATTTT. It encodes CASGYFRELNQPQHF.

This clone appeared many times. V is TRBV5-4 and J is TRBJ1-5, with D perhaps TRBD1 (6 bases). Germline V lookup: CDR1 SGHNT, CDR2 YYREEE (reference sequence). The CDR3 has 14 residues. The germline V and J ends were trimmed by 3 bases and 4 bases, with 11 bases remaining between them. This CDR3 reads CASSYRQVNQPQHF. Here the CDR3 DNA reads TGTGCCAGCAGCTATAGACAGGTTAATCAGCCCCAGCATTTT.

This clone was seen more than once but under ten times. V usage is TRBV3-1 (or the pseudogene TRBV3-2) and J usage is TRBJ1-1, with unresolved D. This CDR3 region has 16 residues. V was pared by 0 bases and J by 5 bases, with 16 bases between. The V gene's germline CDR1 is LGHDT and CDR2 YNNKEL (reference sequence). This CDR3 is CASSQDGWQEETEAFF. The CDR3 DNA reads TGTGCCAGCAGCCAAGATGGGTGGCAGGAGGAAACTGAAGCTTTCTTT.

The V and J genes are TRBV28 and TRBJ2-4; perhaps TRBD2 as D (5 bases). Germline CDR1 MDHEN, CDR2 SYDVKM. Between the trimmed V and J ends, which lost 7 bases and 9 bases, there was a span of 22 bases. CDR3 length: 15 residues. CDR3 nucleotide sequence: TGTGCCAGCAACCCCGATCGGGGATTGATGGGCATTCAGTACTTC. Translating it yields CASNPDRGLMGIQYF.

This clone came up a few times. The chain uses TRBV5-5 and TRBJ1-1, with D perhaps matching TRBD1 (6 bases). This CDR3 spans 18 amino acids. Germline V lookup: CDR1 SGHKS, CDR2 YYEKEE (reference sequence). Deletions cut 4 bases from V and 1 base from J, with 23 bases between. CDR3 sequence reads: CASSPRGRSSLRNTEAFF. The CDR3 DNA is TGTGCCAGCAGCCCCAGGGGACGGTCCTCTCTGCGGAACACTGAAGCTTTCTTT.

The rearrangement links TRBV7-2 to TRBJ1-1; D is uncertain. CDR1 and CDR2 from the germline V gene are SGHTA and FQGNSA. Trimming stripped 4 bases from V and 8 bases from J, with 20 bases between. This CDR3 is 15 amino acids long. In DNA, the CDR3 is TGTGCCAGCAGCTCACCGGACGGGATAACACGGGAAGCTTTCTTT. As protein: CASSSPDGITREAFF.

V gene TRBV5-4 combines with J gene TRBJ2-2, with 7 bases lining up with TRBD2. The CDR3 runs 16 residues. Germline assignment: CDR1 SGHNT and CDR2 YYREEE (reference sequence). With 2 bases clipped from V and 4 bases from J, the junction kept 8 bases outside the gene matches. As DNA, the CDR3 is TGTGCCAGCAGCTTCGCTGGCGGGAGAGGCACCGGGGAGCTGTTTTTT. Residues: CASSFAGGRGTGELFF.

The rearrangement joins TRBV6-5 to TRBJ2-7, with a tentative D call TRBD2 (6 bases). Germline V CDR1 and CDR2: MNHEY, SVGAGI. Deletions cut 7 bases from V and 12 bases from J, with 22 bases between. This CDR3 has 13 amino acids. The chain's CDR3 is CASTGGPRAPPYF. The CDR3, as DNA: TGTGCCAGCACCGGGGGACCTCGAGCTCCCCCGTACTTC.

The CDR3 here is CASSSDRGGYTF. The CDR3 DNA reads as TGTGCCAGCAGCTCAGACAGGGGAGGGTACACCTTC. This chain uses TRBV14 with TRBJ1-2, with 8 bases aligning to TRBD1. The V gene end was trimmed by 5 bases and the J gene end by 11 bases; junction bases not matched to a gene: 7. Germline V gives CDR1 SGHDN, CDR2 FVKESK. This CDR3 is built from 12 residues.

The chain is built from TRBV19 and TRBJ1-1, with TRBD1 as a possible D gene (5 bases). The germline V and J ends were trimmed by 5 bases and 2 bases, with 9 bases remaining between them. In germline, CDR1 is LNHDA, CDR2 SQIVND (reference sequence). This CDR3 region has 13 residues. CDR3 residues: CASSGAINTEAFF. CDR3 DNA sequence: TGTGCCAGTAGTGGGGCCATTAACACTGAAGCTTTCTTT.

V and J are TRBV19 and TRBJ1-5, with a weak D call TRBD1 (5 bases). Germline CDR1 and CDR2: LNHDA and SQIVND (reference sequence). Trimming removed 3 bases at V and 4 bases at J, with 16 bases between. The CDR3 has 16 residues. CDR3 nucleotides: TGTGCCAGTAGTATTGGGCCCCCGACAGCTAATCAGCCCCAGCATTTT. Residues: CASSIGPPTANQPQHF. Full variable domain (rest looked up from reference TRBV19 and TRBJ1-5): DGGITQSPKYLFRKEGQNVTLSCEQNLNHDAMYWYRQDPGQGLRLIYYSQIVNDFQKGDIAEGYSVSREKKESFPLTVTSAQKNPTAFYLCASSIGPPTANQPQHFGDGTRLSIL.

The genes are TRBV27 and TRBJ1-1, with unresolved D. CDR1 MNHEY and CDR2 SMNVEV come from the germline V gene (reference sequence). V was trimmed by 4 bases and J by 4 bases, leaving 13 bases between them. The CDR3 covers 14 residues. Here the CDR3 reads CASSSMPGITEAFF. CDR3 nucleotides: TGTGCCAGCAGTTCCATGCCGGGTATCACTGAAGCTTTCTTT.

The CDR3 loop reads CASSPTRGTQYF. The DNA of the CDR3 is TGTGCCAGCAGCCCGACAAGGGGGACCCAGTACTTC. The chain links TRBV3-1 (or the pseudogene TRBV3-2) to TRBJ2-5; a possible D gene is TRBD1 (5 bases). Germline V gene lookup returns CDR1 LGHDT and CDR2 YNNKEL (reference sequence). This CDR3 spans 12 amino acids. The ends were cut back, 4 bases at V and 7 bases at J, with 10 bases in the middle.

This clone has just one count. The genes are TRBV30 and TRBJ2-6; TRBD1 matches at 8 bases. V shed 5 bases and J 2 bases; nucleotides not matched to a gene: 8. The germline V gene encodes CDR1 GTSNPN and CDR2 SVGIG (reference sequence). This CDR3 spans 16 amino acids. The CDR3 loop is CAWGGLTGAGANVLTF. CDR3 bases: TGTGCCTGGGGAGGATTGACAGGGGCTGGGGCCAACGTCCTGACTTTC.

The CDR3: CASSRRGGGHGYTF. The CDR3 DNA reads as TGTGCCAGCAGCCGGCGGGGGGGAGGTCATGGCTACACCTTC. The V gene is TRBV3-1 (or the pseudogene TRBV3-2), the J gene TRBJ1-2; maybe TRBD1 (5 bases). This CDR3 has 14 residues. Between the trimmed V and J ends, which lost 4 bases and 6 bases, there was a span of 15 bases. Germline assignment: CDR1 LGHDT and CDR2 YNNKEL (reference sequence).

This chain links TRBV14 with TRBJ2-7; TRBD2 aligns across 12 bases. CDR3 size: 17 residues. Looked up from germline, CDR1 is SGHDN and CDR2 is FVKESK. V trimming: 1 base; J trimming: 1 base; junction bases outside the gene matches: 5. The CDR3 sequence is CASSQGQLAGGSYEQYV. CDR3 in DNA: TGTGCCAGCAGCCAAGGTCAACTAGCGGGGGGTTCCTACGAGCAGTACGTC.

J is TRBJ1-5 and V is TRBV28, with unresolved D. Germline CDR1 is MDHEN and CDR2 is SYDVKM. V lost 6 bases and J 0 bases, leaving 6 bases between the germline ends. The CDR3 covers 13 residues. In DNA, the CDR3 is TGTGCCAGCAGAACAATTAGCAATCAGCCCCAGCATTTT. Protein: CASRTISNQPQHF.

V gene TRBV15 combines with J gene TRBJ2-1; TRBD1 aligns across 9 bases. Germline V lookup: CDR1 LNHNV, CDR2 YYDKDF (reference sequence). Trimming cost V 0 bases and J 8 bases; bases outside gene matches: 11. The CDR3 is 17 amino acids. CDR3 nucleotides: TGTGCCACCAGCAGAGAAGAAACCGGGACAGGGAGGGATGAGCAGTTCTTC. This translates into CATSREETGTGRDEQFF.

The V gene is TRBV3-1 (or the pseudogene TRBV3-2), the J gene TRBJ1-5; perhaps TRBD1 as D (6 bases). CDR3 length: 14 amino acids. Germline V CDR1 and CDR2: LGHDT, YNNKEL (reference sequence). Trimming stripped 0 bases from V and 7 bases from J, with 10 bases between. The CDR3 loop reads CASSQEGAQQPQHF. The CDR3 DNA is TGTGCCAGCAGCCAAGAGGGGGCCCAACAGCCCCAGCATTTT.

The genes are TRBV5-1 and TRBJ2-2; 10 bases match TRBD2. Germline V gene data show CDR1 as SGHRS and CDR2 as YFSETQ. With 2 bases clipped from V and 6 bases from J, the junction kept 10 bases outside the gene matches. The CDR3 extends over 17 amino acids. The CDR3 DNA sequence: TGCGCCAGCAGCTTTAGGCTAGCGGGAGAGGCTTCCGGGGAGCTGTTTTTT. Translated, it gives CASSFRLAGEASGELFF.

The V gene is TRBV28, the J gene TRBJ1-5, with D unclear. The V gene's germline CDR1 is MDHEN and CDR2 SYDVKM. The CDR3 consists of 12 residues. Trimming pared 7 bases from V and 6 bases from J, leaving 10 bases between. CDR3: CASTRTIQPQHF. DNA for the CDR3: TGTGCCAGCACCCGTACAATTCAGCCCCAGCATTTT.

V gene TRBV5-8 combines with J gene TRBJ2-5; maybe TRBD1 (7 bases). Deletions cut 0 bases from V and 2 bases from J, with 14 bases between. This CDR3 contains 16 residues. Looked up from germline, CDR1 is SGHTS and CDR2 is YDEGEE. CDR3 amino acids: CASSLGSQGGQETQYF. CDR3 nucleotide sequence: TGTGCCAGCAGCTTGGGGAGCCAGGGGGGACAAGAGACCCAGTACTTC.

The chain combines TRBV28 with TRBJ1-4; D remains unclear. V lost 5 bases, J lost 5 bases, and 15 bases lay in between. The CDR3 spans 15 residues. Per germline, CDR1 MDHEN and CDR2 SYDVKM. The DNA for the CDR3 is TGTGCCAGCAGTCCCCCTGGACGGGGAAATGAAAAACTGTTTTTT. Its protein product is CASSPPGRGNEKLFF.

The chain joins TRBV19 to TRBJ2-2; 9 nucleotides match TRBD1. With 5 bases clipped from V and 3 bases from J, the junction kept 7 bases outside the gene matches. The CDR3 has 16 amino acids. The germline CDR1 and CDR2 sequences are LNHDA and SQIVND (reference sequence). CDR3 coding DNA: TGTGCCAGTAGTCCCGGACAGGGGTACCACACCGGGGAGCTGTTTTTT. Translated, it gives CASSPGQGYHTGELFF.

This rearrangement joins TRBV19 to TRBJ2-3; 8 bases agree with TRBD1. Losses at the gene ends were 6 bases for V and 5 bases for J; bases not matched to a gene: 7. Germline CDR1 is LNHDA and CDR2 is SQIVND (reference sequence). The CDR3 totals 14 residues. DNA for the CDR3: TGTGCCAGTAGCGTCGACAGGGGCGGAGATACGCAGTATTTT. Protein sequence: CASSVDRGGDTQYF.